This paragraph covers one T cell receptor (beta chain) sequence. Its cognate antigen is unknown. At cycle 4 day 1, cycle 7 day 1, and baseline, blood was sampled. This entry comes from a study of OX40 agonist ivuxolimab in advanced cancers. Findings and caveats of the study: A proportion of nonresponders additionally exhibited low normalized T-cell clonal expansion. Patients who responded partially at 0.1-3.0 mg/kg showed clonal expansion ranking among the lowest.

The assay was immunoSEQ multiplex PCR, and TCRdb's table has in-frame clones only and misses some. The repertoire holds 51,000 or so clones, with roughly nine tenths as singletons. CDR1 is LNHDA, CDR2 SQIVND, per germline (reference sequence). With V trimmed by 1 base and J by 10 bases, 3 bases remained unmatched. The CDR3 has 13 residues. The sequence came from an adult with an advanced solid tumor such as melanoma, head and neck, liver or kidney cancer. The V and J genes are TRBV19 and TRBJ1-2; 10 bases agree with TRBD1. The sample here was CD4+ or CD8+ T cells sorted from blood, taken in a trial of the OX40 agonist ivuxolimab. The CDR3 coding sequence is TGTGCCAGTAGTATAGGAGGACAGGGGGACTACACCTTC. This encodes CASSIGGQGDYTF.